The table lists the clone carrying this T cell receptor beta chain with a count of one. Its antigen is not known. Generated by immunoSEQ multiplex PCR, the TCRdb table keeps only in-frame clones and is missing some. In the table there are about 360,000 clones, 86% of which are singletons. The record originates from a study of cytomegalovirus exposure and HLA in healthy donors. Broader study findings: In vitro checks showed that a few CMV-associated chains really do target CMV antigens.

Trimming took 3 bases from V and 0 from J; bases not matched to a gene: 11. This CDR3 is built from 18 residues. The germline V gene encodes CDR1 SGHNT and CDR2 YYREEE (reference sequence). The TCR was taken from a woman aged 18-29 years in good health and CMV-seronegative. Sequenced sample: PBMCs. The J gene is TRBJ2-1, the V gene TRBV5-4; 8 positions agree with TRBD1. The CDR3 loop is CASSSAPWTGSSYNEQFF. In nucleotides, the CDR3 is TGTGCCAGCAGCTCCGCCCCCTGGACAGGGAGCTCCTACAATGAGCAGTTCTTC.